The present T cell receptor (beta chain) was sequenced within a study of cytomegalovirus exposure and HLA in healthy donors. Researchers ran the PCR with 60 Vbeta and 13 Jbeta primers. Sequencing used immunoSEQ multiplex PCR; TCRdb keeps in-frame clones, though not all of them. The profile shows about 130,000 clones, around 80% of them singletons. The CDR3 is 16 residues long. CDR1 and CDR2 (germline): SGHDT, YYEEEE. The V and J ends lost 3 bases and 4 bases, in that order; junction bases with no gene match: 10. V gene TRBV5-6 combines with J gene TRBJ2-3; 8 bases align to TRBD2. Sequenced material: PBMCs. The TCR was taken from a man aged 25-45 years in good health and CMV-seronegative. CDR3 bases: TGTGCCAGCAGCTCGGAAGGCGGGAGGCGCTCAGATACGCAGTATTTT. This encodes CASSSEGGRRSDTQYF.